The following is a TCR beta chain sequence with its context. Its antigen is as yet unknown. After isolation, RNA underwent reverse transcription to generate cDNA as the sequencing template. Measured with immunoSEQ multiplex PCR; TCRdb has only the in-frame clones, and not every one. The data show over 200,000 clones, with around 65% seen just once and roughly 4.2% held by the top ten. CDR3 size: 14 residues. V was shortened by 2 bases and J by 4 bases, with 11 bases between the two germline ends. Germline values: CDR1 MNHEY, CDR2 SVGAGI. The data were obtained in a study of CD8+ T cells in alopecia areata. General observations from the study: Among the 100 top clones, expanded CD8+ clones, like scalp clonality, were significantly decreased by tofacitinib. While patients received tofacitinib, many expanded lesional clones remained present in scalp and blood.

Treatment specified: oral pan-JAK inhibitor, 5-10 mg twice daily. Starting from PBMCs, sorting isolated CD4+ and CD8+ T cells. This TCR came from a human donor with alopecia areata. The sample here was CD4+ T cells sorted from blood, taken at week 4, from a patient treated with tofacitinib. The chain is built from TRBV6-5 and TRBJ2-5, with D possibly being TRBD2 (6 bases). Written as DNA, the CDR3 is TGTGCCAGCAGTTACAGGTGGACTACAGAGACCCAGTACTTC. Protein: CASSYRWTTETQYF.